This entry lists 13 T cell receptor beta chains sequenced from one sample in a study of T cells in Graves' hyperthyroidism and ophthalmopathy. Researchers took RNA transcripts and amplified the TCR beta CDR3 regions from them. First-round RT-PCR targeting the TCR CDR3 was performed with the HTBI primer set. One entry per CDR3 protein results from TCRdb running MiXCR on the multiplex PCR reads. The table records about 290,000 distinct CDR3 sequences, 15% to 20% of them present only once. Sample: blood. Receptors were obtained from an older woman with Graves' ophthalmopathy.

This clonotype was counted ten times or more. This sequence joins TRBV7-2 and TRBJ1-2; TRBD1 might be the D (6 bases). The germline V and J ends were trimmed by 5 bases and 8 bases, with 18 bases remaining between them. There are 14 residues in the CDR3. Germline CDR1 is SGHTA and CDR2 is FQGNSA. The CDR3 DNA is TGTGCCAGCAGCACATTCTCAGGGGCCGGGGGCTACACCTTC. This encodes CASSTFSGAGGYTF.

V and J are TRBV28 and TRBJ1-1; no reliable D call. CDR1 and CDR2 (germline): MDHEN, SYDVKM. The CDR3 runs to 11 residues. V lost 7 bases, J lost 5 bases, and 8 bases lay in between. The CDR3 here is CASNLGTEAFF. The CDR3, as DNA: TGTGCCAGCAATCTAGGGACTGAAGCTTTCTTT.

This clonotype occurred many times. The chain employs TRBV2 and TRBJ1-5; 7 bases are shared with TRBD1. With 9 bases clipped from V and 5 bases from J, the junction kept 13 bases outside the gene matches. This CDR3 comprises 15 residues. Germline V gene lookup returns CDR1 SNHLY and CDR2 FYNNEI. This CDR3 is CASQSGRGPYQPQHF. The CDR3, as DNA: TGTGCCAGTCAATCGGGAAGGGGGCCCTATCAGCCCCAGCATTTT.

The chain couples TRBV6-2 or TRBV6-3 to TRBJ2-3; perhaps TRBD2 as D (7 bases). V was trimmed by 5 bases and J by 6 bases, leaving 18 bases between them. Germline CDR1 and CDR2: MNHEY and SVGEGT. This CDR3 is built from 15 residues. CDR3 sequence (DNA): TGTGCCAGCAGTGCTTTGTCGGGGGGCTTCGATACGCAGTATTTT. This encodes CASSALSGGFDTQYF.

The sample holds a few counts of this clonotype. The genes are TRBV7-9 and TRBJ1-3; the D is unclear. The CDR3 length is 12 residues. The ends were cut back, 3 bases at V and 3 bases at J, with 3 bases in the middle. Looked up from germline, CDR1 is SEHNR and CDR2 is FQNEAQ (reference sequence). CDR3 in amino acids: CASSFYGNTIYF. The CDR3 DNA reads TGTGCCAGCAGCTTTTATGGAAACACCATATATTTT.

This clonotype occurred many times. The chain joins TRBV13 to TRBJ1-1; maybe TRBD1 (6 bases). V was cut by 5 bases and J by 5 bases, with 12 bases left in between. This CDR3 comprises 13 residues. From germline, CDR1 is PRHDT and CDR2 FYEKMQ (reference sequence). CDR3 residues: CASSGRTETEAFF. The CDR3 DNA follows: TGTGCCAGCAGCGGAAGGACAGAAACTGAAGCTTTCTTT.

V is TRBV5-4 and J is TRBJ1-2; D possibly corresponds to TRBD1 (6 bases). The ends were cut back, 5 bases at V and 2 bases at J, with 13 bases in the middle. The CDR3 runs 14 residues. Germline lookup yields CDR1 SGHNT and CDR2 YYREEE (reference sequence). Here the CDR3 reads CASRVRGGNYGYTF. The CDR3 DNA is TGTGCCAGCAGGGTTCGGGGGGGCAACTATGGCTACACCTTC.

This clonotype has a count of ten or more. This chain connects TRBV6-2 or TRBV6-3 to TRBJ2-1; D ambiguous. Germline V gene data show CDR1 as MNHEY and CDR2 as SVGEGT. The V end was cut by 0 bases, the J end by 10 bases, with 10 bases between. CDR3 length: 13 amino acids. CDR3 in DNA: TGTGCCAGCAGTTACTCGCGAACTTGGGAGCAGTTCTTC. This codes for CASSYSRTWEQFF.

This clonotype was recorded at least ten times. This chain connects TRBV6-2 or TRBV6-3 to TRBJ2-7, with D tentatively TRBD1 (6 bases). CDR1 and CDR2 from the germline V gene are MNHEY and SVGEGT. The CDR3 covers 12 residues. Trimming took off 9 bases at V and 6 bases at J, with 15 bases between the two ends. The CDR3 DNA is TGTGCCAGTTCCACGGGACACCGCGAGCAGTACTTC. Protein: CASSTGHREQYF.

The chain uses TRBV20-1 and TRBJ1-4; 12 bases match TRBD1. V shed 6 bases, J shed 0 bases, and the junction held 5 bases outside the gene matches. The CDR3 has 16 residues. Germline CDR1 and CDR2: DFQATT and SNEGSKA (reference sequence). The DNA of the CDR3 is TGCAGTGCCCAGGGACAGGGGGCACCAACTAATGAAAAACTGTTTTTT. Protein: CSAQGQGAPTNEKLFF.

This clonotype was picked up a small number of times. The chain is built from TRBV6-1 and TRBJ2-7; unclear D gene. Germline V gives CDR1 MNHNS, CDR2 SASEGT. With 5 bases removed from V and 0 bases from J, the gap between germline ends came to 11 bases. The CDR3 is made up of 14 amino acids. CDR3 sequence: CASSYNRISYEQYF. CDR3 bases: TGTGCCAGCAGTTATAACCGTATCTCCTACGAGCAGTACTTC.

This clonotype was seen at least ten times. The rearrangement uses TRBV11-2 and TRBJ2-5; D gene unclear. This CDR3 is 15 amino acids long. The V and J ends lost 2 bases and 1 base respectively, with 11 bases between them. Germline V lookup: CDR1 SGHAT, CDR2 FQNNGV. This chain's CDR3 is CASSLYSQLQETQYF. DNA for the CDR3: TGTGCCAGCAGCTTATATAGCCAGCTCCAAGAGACCCAGTACTTC.

The chain employs TRBV5-1 and TRBJ2-7; the D is unclear. From germline, CDR1 is SGHRS and CDR2 YFSETQ. V was clipped by 4 bases and J by 2 bases, with 10 bases between them. This CDR3 contains 13 residues. CDR3 bases: TGCGCCAGCAGCGGCCACCCCACCTACGAGCAGTACTTC. Translated: CASSGHPTYEQYF. Using reference TRBV5-1 and TRBJ2-7 for the parts outside the CDR3, the full variable domain is KAGVTQTPRYLIKTRGQQVTLSCSPISGHRSVSWYQQTPGQGLQFLFEYFSETQRNKGNFPGRFSGRQFSNSRSEMNVSTLELGDSALYLCASSGHPTYEQYFGPGTRLTVT.